The TCR beta chain described here comes from a study of cytomegalovirus exposure and HLA in healthy donors (dated by TCRdb to the late 2010s). For context, the study as a whole: An earlier analysis of approximately 550 of the donors reported approximately 270 Gb of sequence data and 117 million unique TCR beta sequences from roughly 180 million T cells. A separate validation cohort of approximately 130 different subjects was used in addition to the roughly 640-subject first cohort. High-throughput TCR immunosequencing, statistical association of individual TCRs with disease status, and machine learning were combined to predict cytomegalovirus infection status. Of the approximately 400 genotyped donors, approximately 83% fell in the genetic ancestry cluster associated with self-reported Caucasian donors. About 280 gigabases of sequencing data and around 90 million unique TCR sequences made up an early release that covered several hundred HLA-typed donors. The study used immunosequencing to profile the T cell repertoires of some 600 subjects and linked those repertoires to cytomegalovirus serostatus. Donor age, sex, ethnicity and CMV serostatus were collected together with the repertoire data. All discovery cohort repertoires had been generated using a single sequencing platform. Typing coverage differed by locus: A, B, C, DRB1 and DQB1 were typed in roughly 620-630 donors, DQA1 in 522, DPA1 in roughly 590, and DPB1 in roughly 450. HLA typing covered class I and class II loci at four-digit resolution. An earlier analysis of more than 450 of the donors used high-throughput TCR beta sequencing to judge whether each TCR beta V gene segment behaved as functional or pseudogenic. The aim of the study was to test whether cataloging public T cell receptors could identify signatures of past pathogen exposure. Roughly five DR-DQ haplotypes were treated as single units for association and clustering because of strong linkage in the cohort. The later analysis used no new phenotypic data to find candidate immune exposures, relying instead on TCR beta sequences and their occurrence across donors. In a later genetic analysis, genome-wide SNP genotypes for about three fifths of the roughly 670 donors were used, and that subset was treated as a discovery cohort. On average, around 240,000 unique TCR beta nucleotide sequences were sequenced per donor among 398 genotyped donors of the cohort, with roughly 19% of those sequences being non-productive. A later analysis re-examined previously published TCR beta repertoires from 600 to 700 donors and added high-resolution HLA genotyping to investigate patterns of TCR occurrence.

The research as a whole found: In an earlier analysis of around 500 of the donors, most TCR beta V segments appeared in productive rearrangements about 90% or about 30% of the time, broadly matching IMGT annotations. According to a later genetic analysis, donors in an Asian-associated ancestry cluster had fewer N-insertions in productive TCRs than the roughly 670-donor mean. Roughly uniform sequencing depth across donors was assumed in presence/absence analyses, although this assumption may not hold. In a later analysis, most CMV-associated TCR beta chains were found to appear HLA-restricted, with HLA associations seemingly driven largely by CMV exposure. A cluster of highly shared sequence variants was judged likely to represent a technical artifact of the sequencing pipeline. Correlated functional status among segregating V segments might be attributable to linkage disequilibrium, but an unknown experimental factor could not be ruled out. Immune exposure information for the cohort was limited to CMV serostatus. This cohort had only TCR beta chains sequenced, and the lack of alpha or paired-chain data limited which features could be detected. In a later analysis, 15,000 to 20,000 TCR beta sequences were associated with specific HLA alleles at a false discovery rate of 0.05. HLA typing was unavailable for some donors at each locus, so association tests used only the typed subset. A further reported finding was that TCR beta sequences accurately predicted the HLA-A and HLA-B alleles for most subjects in the first cohort. According to a later analysis, parvovirus B19, influenza, CMV and Epstein-Barr virus appeared linked to several top co-occurrence clusters. While some public TCRs were present in many individuals, most TCR sequences turned up only very rarely across donors. The 87-base-pair reads could not distinguish some IMGT-functional V segments, including TRBV6-2 and TRBV6-3, so those segments were excluded. Strong co-occurrence of HLA alleles, especially DR and DQ, made assigning TCR associations to individual alleles difficult. According to a later analysis, TCR association rates differed among HLA loci, with DRB1 alleles showing the most associated TCRs and HLA-C alleles showing the fewest. A total of fewer than 200 TCR beta chains were listed by the study as associated with cytomegalovirus. In a later analysis, HLA-associated TCR beta chains were found to be more clonally expanded and to have lower generation probabilities than equally common non-associated chains. The classifier was reported to diagnose cytomegalovirus status with high specificity and sensitivity in both the original and validation cohorts. In vitro tests confirmed that a few of the cytomegalovirus-associated TCR beta chains recognize cytomegalovirus antigens. It was suggested by the authors that the approach could potentially be generalized to other disease states and immunological phenotypes. A later genetic analysis associated a missense DCLRE1C variant with V-gene and J-gene trimming of TCR beta chains, and an independent cohort replicated the association. Because counts were too low, seventeen rarely observed V segments, including chromosome 9 orphons, were excluded from the earlier analysis of 587 of the donors.

Its CDR3 holds 12 amino acids, cysteine through phenylalanine. Only the CDR3 DNA is retained, 36 bases long and in frame from the first base. V gives up 5 bases and J gives up 0 bases, and the segment between their germline ends measures 6 bases. CDR1 and CDR2 were assigned from the germline V gene (reference sequence) as SGHKS and YYEKEE. The receptor library was made with the immunoSEQ multiplex PCR assay. A mixture of 60 forward primers for TCR Vbeta segments and 13 reverse primers for TCR Jbeta segments was used in the multiplex PCR. The CDR3 region of rearranged TCR beta genes was amplified from genomic DNA with a multiplex PCR assay. The Illumina HiSeq System was used to sequence the amplified TCR beta libraries as 87-base-pair reads. The study's processing was this. A later analysis counted some 80 million unique TCR beta chains across the 550 to 750 repertoires, and around 9.9 million of these chains were shared by at least two donors. Raw reads were error-corrected and collapsed into unique sequences with a nearest-neighbor algorithm that merged closely related sequences to remove PCR and sequencing errors. CDR3 sequences were aligned to IMGT reference sequences to assign V, D and J gene segments. For a sequence to be retained, a match of at least six nucleotides to both a V gene segment and a J gene segment was required. A rearrangement counted as productive if the CDR3 had no stop codons and remained in frame with V and J, and every other rearrangement counted as non-productive. CDR3 was defined according to IMGT convention as the region running from the second conserved V-encoded cysteine to the conserved J-encoded phenylalanine. In an earlier analysis of around 600 of the donors, sequences lacking an unambiguous match to a single V gene segment were excluded. An earlier analysis of a few hundred of the donors classified V segments as functional when productive rearrangements were above 56.7% and as segregating when the standard deviation between donors was above 5%. To diagnose cytomegalovirus status from the catalog of TCR beta chain sequences, a statistical classification framework was built. In a later analysis, V and J genes were assigned by comparing TCR nucleotide sequences against IMGT/GENE-DB human TR gene sequences. In a later analysis, CDR3 sequences and most-parsimonious VDJ recombination scenarios were assigned using the TCRdist pipeline. In a later analysis, each TCR beta chain was defined by its CDR3 amino acid sequence together with its V-gene family, and reads lacking a unique V-gene family were excluded. A later analysis removed several hundred highly shared, low-generation-probability nucleotide sequences to deal with suspected cross-contamination and a sequencing artifact. In a later analysis, a clonal expansion index was calculated for each public chain from normalized within-repertoire ranks of inferred template counts. Generation probabilities in a later analysis came from a VDJ recombination model fitted to out-of-frame rearrangements, and those results were checked against IGoR. Hypergeometric tests were used in a later analysis to score TCR-TCR, TCR-HLA and TCR-CMV co-occurrence, with a repertoire-size bias correction applied to the TCR pairs. False discovery rates were estimated in a later analysis by permuting HLA or CMV assignments 20 times. In a later analysis, co-occurring TCRs were grouped using DBSCAN, and TCRdist sequence similarity was added for clustering within HLA-allele-positive subsets. Co-occurrence clustering excluded repertoires with fewer than 30,000 or more than 120,000 public chains, plus five with anomalous nucleotide sharing. The immuneACCESS repertoire file appears here via TCRdb, limited to in-frame rearrangements. These files lack a portion of the clones; in checked studies, under half of the deficit traces to unresolved V genes, and the cause of the others is not known. Clone size and the V and J calls come from that table; the DNA yielded D and trimming. The sample table contains some 250,000 clones; only one count was recorded for over 80% of them. Together, the top ten hold 5% to 6% of the sample.

The cohort was made up of 666 healthy bone marrow donors. At the time of sampling, all cohort members were nominally healthy, though unrecorded immune exposures were likely present. The donor tested CMV seropositive, placing the donor among the 250 to 300 seropositive members of the cohort. Each donor provided a peripheral blood sample, and peripheral blood mononuclear cells were used for TCR beta sequencing. The Qiagen DNeasy Blood Extraction Kit was used to extract genomic DNA from the blood cell samples. Note on this clone: What antigen it recognizes has not been identified. The input lacks base qualities; no much larger clone sits a single base away.

Sequences were obtained from PBMCs. The sequence came from a woman between 40 and 50 years old in good health and CMV-seropositive. The rearranged chain carries TRBV5-5 and TRBJ2-7; the D gene remains uncertain. CDR3 protein: CASSPSSYEQYF. The nucleotide sequence reads TGTGCCAGCAGTCCCTCCTCCTACGAGCAGTACTTC.